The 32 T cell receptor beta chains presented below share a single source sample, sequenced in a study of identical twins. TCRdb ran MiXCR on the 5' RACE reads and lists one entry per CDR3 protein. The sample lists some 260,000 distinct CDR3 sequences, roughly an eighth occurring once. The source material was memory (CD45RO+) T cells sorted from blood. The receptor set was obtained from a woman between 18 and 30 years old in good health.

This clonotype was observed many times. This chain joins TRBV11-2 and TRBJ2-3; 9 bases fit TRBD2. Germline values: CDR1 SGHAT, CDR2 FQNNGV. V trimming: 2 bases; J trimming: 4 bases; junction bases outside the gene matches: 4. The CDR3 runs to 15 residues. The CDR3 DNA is TGTGCCAGCAGCTTAAATCTAGCGGGATCAGATACGCAGTATTTT. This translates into CASSLNLAGSDTQYF.

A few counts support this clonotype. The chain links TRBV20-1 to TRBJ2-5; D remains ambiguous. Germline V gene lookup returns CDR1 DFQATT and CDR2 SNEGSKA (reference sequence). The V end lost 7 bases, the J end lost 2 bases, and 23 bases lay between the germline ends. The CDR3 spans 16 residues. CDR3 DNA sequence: TGCAGTGGTTTTCTTTCTTACGGAGACGAACAAGAGACCCAGTACTTC. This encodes CSGFLSYGDEQETQYF.

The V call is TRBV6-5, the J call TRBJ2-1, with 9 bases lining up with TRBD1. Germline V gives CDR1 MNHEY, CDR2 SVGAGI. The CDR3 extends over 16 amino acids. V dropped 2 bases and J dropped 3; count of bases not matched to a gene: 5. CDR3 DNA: TGTGCCAGCAGTTACACCGGGACAGGGCTCTACAATGAGCAGTTCTTC. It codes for CASSYTGTGLYNEQFF.

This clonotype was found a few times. The CDR3 nucleotides read TGTGCCAGCAACTCGTTTACAGGGGCGGCCTATGGCTACACCTTC. Protein product: CASNSFTGAAYGYTF. This chain connects TRBV12-3 or TRBV12-4 to TRBJ1-2; 7 nucleotides align to TRBD1. The CDR3 consists of 15 residues. Trimming cost V 7 bases and J 4 bases; bases outside gene matches: 12.

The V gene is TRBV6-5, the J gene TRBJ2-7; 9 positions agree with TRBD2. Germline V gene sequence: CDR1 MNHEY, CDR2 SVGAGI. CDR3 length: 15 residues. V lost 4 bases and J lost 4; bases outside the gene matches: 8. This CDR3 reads CASSFLTSGYYEQYF. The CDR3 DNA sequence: TGTGCCAGCAGTTTCTTGACTAGCGGATATTACGAGCAGTACTTC.

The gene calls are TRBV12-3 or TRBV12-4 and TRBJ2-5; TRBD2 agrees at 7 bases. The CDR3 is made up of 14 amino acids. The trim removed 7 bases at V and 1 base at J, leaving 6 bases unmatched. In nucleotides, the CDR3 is TGTGCCAGCAACTTACGGGGGGTCCAAGAGACCCAGTACTTC. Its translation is CASNLRGVQETQYF.

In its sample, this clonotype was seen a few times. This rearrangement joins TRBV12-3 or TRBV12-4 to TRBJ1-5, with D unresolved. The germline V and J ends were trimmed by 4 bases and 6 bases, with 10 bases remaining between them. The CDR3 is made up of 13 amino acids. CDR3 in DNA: TGTGCCAGCAGTTACCTCCTTAGTCAGCCCCAGCATTTT. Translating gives CASSYLLSQPQHF.

CDR3 coding DNA: TGTGCCAGCAGCTTGTTCAGTAACACTGAAGCTTTCTTT. This encodes CASSLFSNTEAFF. The rearrangement joins TRBV5-5 to TRBJ1-1; no definite D call. Germline V gives CDR1 SGHKS, CDR2 YYEKEE (reference sequence). Trimming removed 1 base at V and 2 bases at J, with 6 bases between. The CDR3 length is 13 residues.

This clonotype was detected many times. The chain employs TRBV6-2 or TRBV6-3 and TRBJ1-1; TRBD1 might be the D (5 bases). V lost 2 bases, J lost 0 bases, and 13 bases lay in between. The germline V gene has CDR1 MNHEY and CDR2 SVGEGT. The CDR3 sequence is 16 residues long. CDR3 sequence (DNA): TGTGCCAGCAGTTACCCATCAGGAGGGGTGAACACTGAAGCTTTCTTT. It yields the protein CASSYPSGGVNTEAFF.

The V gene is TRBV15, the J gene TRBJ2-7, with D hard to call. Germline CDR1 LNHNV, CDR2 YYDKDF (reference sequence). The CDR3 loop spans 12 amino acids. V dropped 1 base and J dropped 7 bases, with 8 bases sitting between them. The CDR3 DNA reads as TGTGCCACCAGCAGAGTAACGGGTGAGCAGTACTTC. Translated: CATSRVTGEQYF.

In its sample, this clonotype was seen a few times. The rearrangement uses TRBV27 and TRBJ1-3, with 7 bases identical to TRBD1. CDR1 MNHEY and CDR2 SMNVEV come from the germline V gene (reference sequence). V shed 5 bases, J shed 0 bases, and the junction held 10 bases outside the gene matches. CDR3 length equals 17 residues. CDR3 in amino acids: CASSRTTGTDSGNTIYF. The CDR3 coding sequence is TGTGCCAGCAGTAGAACTACCGGGACAGACTCTGGAAACACCATATATTTT.

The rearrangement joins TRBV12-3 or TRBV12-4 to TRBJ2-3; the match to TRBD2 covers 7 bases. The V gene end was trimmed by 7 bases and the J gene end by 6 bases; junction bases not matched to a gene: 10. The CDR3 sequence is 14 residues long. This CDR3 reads CASTLQRGRDTQYF. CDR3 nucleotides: TGTGCCAGCACGCTACAGCGGGGACGTGATACGCAGTATTTT.

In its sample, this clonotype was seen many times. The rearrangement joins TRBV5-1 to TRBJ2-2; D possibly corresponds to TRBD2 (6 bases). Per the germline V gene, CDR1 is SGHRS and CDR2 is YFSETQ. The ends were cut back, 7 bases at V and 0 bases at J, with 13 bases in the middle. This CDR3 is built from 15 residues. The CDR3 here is CASRGEIANTGELFF. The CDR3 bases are TGCGCCAGCCGCGGGGAGATCGCGAACACCGGGGAGCTGTTTTTT.

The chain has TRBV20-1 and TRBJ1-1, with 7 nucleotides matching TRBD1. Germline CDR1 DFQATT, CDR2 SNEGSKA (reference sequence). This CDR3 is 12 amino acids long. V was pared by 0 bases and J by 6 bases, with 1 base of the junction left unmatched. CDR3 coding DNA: TGCAGTGCTAGAGAAACAGGGGCTGAAGCTTTCTTT. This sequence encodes CSARETGAEAFF.

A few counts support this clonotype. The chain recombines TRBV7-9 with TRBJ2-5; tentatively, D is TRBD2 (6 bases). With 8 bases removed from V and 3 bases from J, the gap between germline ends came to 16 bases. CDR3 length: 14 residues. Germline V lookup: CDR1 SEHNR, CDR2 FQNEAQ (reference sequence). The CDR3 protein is CASSRGGGEETQYF. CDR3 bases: TGTGCCAGCTCGCGGGGTGGGGGTGAAGAGACCCAGTACTTC.

Here the CDR3 reads CASTQRSYEQYF. In DNA, the CDR3 is TGCGCCAGCACCCAGCGGAGCTACGAGCAGTACTTC. The chain combines TRBV10-2 with TRBJ2-7; perhaps TRBD2 as D (5 bases). Germline V gene data show CDR1 as WSHSY and CDR2 as SAAADI. There are 12 residues in the CDR3. The V end was cut by 7 bases, the J end by 3 bases, with 10 bases between.

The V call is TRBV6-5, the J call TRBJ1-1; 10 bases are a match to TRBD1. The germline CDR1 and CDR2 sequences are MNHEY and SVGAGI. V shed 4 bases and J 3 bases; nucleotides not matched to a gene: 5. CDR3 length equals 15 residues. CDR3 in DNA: TGTGCCAGCAGTTTACGGACAGGGGGGTACACTGAAGCTTTCTTT. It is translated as CASSLRTGGYTEAFF.

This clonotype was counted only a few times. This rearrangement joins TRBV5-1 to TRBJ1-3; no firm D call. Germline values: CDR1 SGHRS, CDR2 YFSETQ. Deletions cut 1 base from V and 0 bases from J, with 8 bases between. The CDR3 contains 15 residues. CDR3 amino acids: CASSLFGDSGNTIYF. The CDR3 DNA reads TGCGCCAGCAGCTTGTTCGGGGACTCTGGAAACACCATATATTTT.

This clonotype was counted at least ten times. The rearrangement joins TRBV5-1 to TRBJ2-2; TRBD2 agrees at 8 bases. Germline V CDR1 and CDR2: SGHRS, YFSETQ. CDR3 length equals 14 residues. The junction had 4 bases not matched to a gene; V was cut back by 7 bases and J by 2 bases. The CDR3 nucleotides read TGCGCCAGCGAGCTAGCGGGTAACACCGGGGAGCTGTTTTTT. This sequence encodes CASELAGNTGELFF.

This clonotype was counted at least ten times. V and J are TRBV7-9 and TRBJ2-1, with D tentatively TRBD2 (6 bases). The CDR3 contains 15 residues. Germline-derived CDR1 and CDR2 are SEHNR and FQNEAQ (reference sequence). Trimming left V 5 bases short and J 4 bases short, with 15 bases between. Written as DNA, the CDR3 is TGTGCCAGCAGCCTGGGGGGTGATCGTTACAATGAGCAGTTCTTC. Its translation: CASSLGGDRYNEQFF.

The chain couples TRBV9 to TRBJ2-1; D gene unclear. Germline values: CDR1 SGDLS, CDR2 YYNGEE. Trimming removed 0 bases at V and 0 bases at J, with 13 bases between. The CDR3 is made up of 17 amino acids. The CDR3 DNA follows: TGTGCCAGCAGCGTAGTGCCGGAACCTTCCTCCTACAATGAGCAGTTCTTC. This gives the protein CASSVVPEPSSYNEQFF. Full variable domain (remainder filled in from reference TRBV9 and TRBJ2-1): DSGVTQTPKHLITATGQRVTLRCSPRSGDLSVYWYQQSLDQGLQFLIQYYNGEERAKGNILERFSAQQFPDLHSELNLSSLELGDSALYFCASSVVPEPSSYNEQFFGPGTRLTVL.

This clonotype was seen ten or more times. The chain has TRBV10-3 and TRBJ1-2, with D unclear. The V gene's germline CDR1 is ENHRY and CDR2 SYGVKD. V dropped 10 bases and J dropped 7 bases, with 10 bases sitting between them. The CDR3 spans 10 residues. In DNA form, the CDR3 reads TGTGCCACCCGTTCTTTTGGCTACACCTTC. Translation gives CATRSFGYTF.

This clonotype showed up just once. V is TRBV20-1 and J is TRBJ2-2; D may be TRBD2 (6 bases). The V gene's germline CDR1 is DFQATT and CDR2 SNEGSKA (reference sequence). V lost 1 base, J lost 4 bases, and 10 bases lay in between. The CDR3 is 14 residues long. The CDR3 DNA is TGCAGTGCTAGAGCGGGAGCGGGCACCGGGGAGCTGTTTTTT. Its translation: CSARAGAGTGELFF.

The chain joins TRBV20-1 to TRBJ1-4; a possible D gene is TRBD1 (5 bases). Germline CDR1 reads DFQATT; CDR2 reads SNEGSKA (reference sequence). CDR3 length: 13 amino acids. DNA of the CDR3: TGCAGACCAGGCGGGGGTAATAATGAAAAACTGTTTTTT. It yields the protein CRPGGGNNEKLFF.

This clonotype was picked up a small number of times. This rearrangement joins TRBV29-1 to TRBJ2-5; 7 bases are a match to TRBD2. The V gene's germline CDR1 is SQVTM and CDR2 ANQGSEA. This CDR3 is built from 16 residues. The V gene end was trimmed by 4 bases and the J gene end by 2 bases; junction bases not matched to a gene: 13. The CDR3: CSVAGSASGYQETQYF. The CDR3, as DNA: TGCAGCGTTGCGGGGTCGGCTAGCGGTTATCAAGAGACCCAGTACTTC.

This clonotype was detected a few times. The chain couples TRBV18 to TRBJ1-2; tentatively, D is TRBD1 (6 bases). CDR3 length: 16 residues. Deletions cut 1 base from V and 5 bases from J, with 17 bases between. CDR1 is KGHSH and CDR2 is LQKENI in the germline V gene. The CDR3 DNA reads TGTGCCAGCTCACCACGTTCAATGACAGGTCCTTATGGCTACACCTTC. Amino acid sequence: CASSPRSMTGPYGYTF. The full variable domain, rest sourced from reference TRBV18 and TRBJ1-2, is NAGVMQNPRHLVRRRGQEARLRCSPMKGHSHVYWYRQLPEEGLKFMVYLQKENIIDESGMPKERFSAEFPKEGPSILRIQQVVRGDSAAYFCASSPRSMTGPYGYTFGSGTRLTVV.

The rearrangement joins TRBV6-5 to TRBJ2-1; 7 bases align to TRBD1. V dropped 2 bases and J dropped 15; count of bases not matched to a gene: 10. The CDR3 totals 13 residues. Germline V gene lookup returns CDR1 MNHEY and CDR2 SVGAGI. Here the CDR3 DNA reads TGTGCCAGCAGTTACACCCAACAGGGGTCTTGGTTCTTC. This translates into CASSYTQQGSWFF.

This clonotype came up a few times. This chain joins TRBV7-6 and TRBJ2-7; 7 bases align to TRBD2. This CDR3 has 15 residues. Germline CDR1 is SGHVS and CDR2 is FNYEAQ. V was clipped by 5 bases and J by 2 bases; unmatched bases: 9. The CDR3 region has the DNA TGTGCCAGCAGCCCCTCCCCTAGCGGACCCTACGAGCAGTACTTC. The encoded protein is CASSPSPSGPYEQYF.

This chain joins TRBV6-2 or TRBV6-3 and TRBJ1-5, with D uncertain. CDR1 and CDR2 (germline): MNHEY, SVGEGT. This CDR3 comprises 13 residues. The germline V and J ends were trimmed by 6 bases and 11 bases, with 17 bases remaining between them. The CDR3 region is CASSLVLISSQHF. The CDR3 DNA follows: TGTGCCAGCAGCCTCGTCCTAATCTCGTCCCAGCATTTT.

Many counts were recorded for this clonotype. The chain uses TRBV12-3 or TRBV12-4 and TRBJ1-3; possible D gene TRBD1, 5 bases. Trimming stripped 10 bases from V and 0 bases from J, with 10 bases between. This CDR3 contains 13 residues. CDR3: CATRGGSGNTIYF. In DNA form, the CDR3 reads TGTGCCACCCGGGGGGGCTCTGGAAACACCATATATTTT.

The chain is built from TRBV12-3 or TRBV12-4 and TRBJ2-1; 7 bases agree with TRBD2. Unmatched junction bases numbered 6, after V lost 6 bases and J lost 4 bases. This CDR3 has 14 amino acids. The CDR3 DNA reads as TGTGCCAGCAGCAAACTAGCGAAATACAATGAGCAGTTCTTC. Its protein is CASSKLAKYNEQFF.

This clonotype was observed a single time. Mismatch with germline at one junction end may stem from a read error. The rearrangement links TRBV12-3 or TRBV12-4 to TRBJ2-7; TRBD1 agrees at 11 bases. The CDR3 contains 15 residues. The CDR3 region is CSSSRGQGVHYEQYF. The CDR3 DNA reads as TGTTCCAGCAGTAGGGGACAGGGGGTCCACTACGAGCAGTACTTC.